This TCR beta chain was retrieved from a study of T cell responses to AZD1222 COVID-19 vaccine. V was pared by 1 base and J by 0 bases, with 11 bases between. CDR3 length equals 16 residues. Germline V gene sequence: CDR1 SGHNT, CDR2 YENEEA. Only in-frame clones appear in the TCRdb table, and some are missing; sequencing was by immunoSEQ multiplex PCR. Of 90,000 to 150,000 clones in the sample, roughly nine tenths are singletons; the top ten hold roughly 2.4%. This specimen consisted of peripheral blood, obtained on day 0 of AZD1222 vaccination. This TCR was recovered from an adult in good health. The rearrangement joins TRBV11-3 to TRBJ2-3; D is perhaps TRBD2 (6 bases). As DNA, the CDR3 is TGTGCCAGCAGCTTAGGGGGACTTTACAGCACAGATACGCAGTATTTT. It yields the protein CASSLGGLYSTDTQYF.